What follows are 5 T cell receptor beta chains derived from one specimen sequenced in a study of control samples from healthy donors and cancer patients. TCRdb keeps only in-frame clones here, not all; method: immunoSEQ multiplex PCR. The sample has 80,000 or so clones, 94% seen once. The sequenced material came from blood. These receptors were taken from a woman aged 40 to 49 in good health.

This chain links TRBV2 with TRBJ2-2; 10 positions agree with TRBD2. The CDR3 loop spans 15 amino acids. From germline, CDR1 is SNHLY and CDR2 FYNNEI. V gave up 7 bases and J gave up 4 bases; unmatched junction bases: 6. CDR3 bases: TGTGCCAGCAAAAGCGGGAGGGCCTCCACCGGGGAGCTGTTTTTT. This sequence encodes CASKSGRASTGELFF.

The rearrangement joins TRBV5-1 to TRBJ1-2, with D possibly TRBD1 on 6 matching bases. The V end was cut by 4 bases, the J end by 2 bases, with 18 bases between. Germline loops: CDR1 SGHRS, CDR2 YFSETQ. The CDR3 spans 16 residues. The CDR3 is CASSPAGASQNYGYTF. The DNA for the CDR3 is TGCGCCAGCAGCCCTGCGGGGGCCAGTCAGAACTATGGCTACACCTTC.

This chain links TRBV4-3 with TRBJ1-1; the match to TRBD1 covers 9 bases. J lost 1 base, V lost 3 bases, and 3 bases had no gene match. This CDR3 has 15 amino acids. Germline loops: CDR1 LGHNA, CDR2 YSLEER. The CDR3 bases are TGCGCCAGCAGCCAGGGACAGGGAAGGAACACTGAAGCTTTCTTT. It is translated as CASSQGQGRNTEAFF.

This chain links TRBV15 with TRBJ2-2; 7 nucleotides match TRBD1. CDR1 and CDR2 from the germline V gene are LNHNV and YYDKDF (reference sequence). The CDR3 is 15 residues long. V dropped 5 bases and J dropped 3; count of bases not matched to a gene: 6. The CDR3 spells CATSGTGVYTGELFF. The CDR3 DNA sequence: TGTGCCACCAGCGGAACAGGGGTATACACCGGGGAGCTGTTTTTT.

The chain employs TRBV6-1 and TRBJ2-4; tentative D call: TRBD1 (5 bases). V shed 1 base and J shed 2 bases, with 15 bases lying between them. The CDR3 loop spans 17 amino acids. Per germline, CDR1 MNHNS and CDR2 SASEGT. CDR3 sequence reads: CASSEVSPSGTKNIQYF. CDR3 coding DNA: TGTGCCAGCAGTGAAGTCTCTCCCTCAGGGACCAAAAACATTCAGTACTTC.